The clone carrying this TCR beta chain was detected only a few times. Antigen specificity is unknown. These data originate in a study of T-cell reconstitution after alpha-beta-depleted transplantation in children. Study-wide results and caveats: T-cell counts and diversity were attributed mostly to newly produced T cells one year after transplant. Reported findings indicate that, about two months after transplant, alpha-beta T cells came from several hundred expanded clones, which were derived from non-depleted graft cells. Surviving recipient cells, namely T cells and thymic progenitors, were the source of high day-60 TCRbeta diversity in some patients.

Unique molecular identifiers were incorporated during preparation of the TCRbeta library. TCRdb re-called the PCR reads through MiXCR, storing one row per CDR3 protein. This sample has a few hundred thousand distinct CDR3 sequences, with just over 7.5% found just once. Germline assignment: CDR1 SGHAT and CDR2 FQNNGV. The CDR3 has 14 amino acids. V lost 1 base and J 10 bases, leaving 13 bases between the germline ends. The chain uses TRBV11-2 and TRBJ1-4, with D unresolved. The TCR originated in a female patient between 2 and 15 years old who had a stem cell transplant for Fanconi anemia, so the T cells may come from the graft donor. Source: peripheral blood, taken 360 days after TCRalphabeta/CD19-depleted stem cell transplant. In nucleotides, the CDR3 is TGTGCCAGCAGCTTAGTTGTTAGGCAAGGAAAACTGTTTTTT. This codes for CASSLVVRQGKLFF.